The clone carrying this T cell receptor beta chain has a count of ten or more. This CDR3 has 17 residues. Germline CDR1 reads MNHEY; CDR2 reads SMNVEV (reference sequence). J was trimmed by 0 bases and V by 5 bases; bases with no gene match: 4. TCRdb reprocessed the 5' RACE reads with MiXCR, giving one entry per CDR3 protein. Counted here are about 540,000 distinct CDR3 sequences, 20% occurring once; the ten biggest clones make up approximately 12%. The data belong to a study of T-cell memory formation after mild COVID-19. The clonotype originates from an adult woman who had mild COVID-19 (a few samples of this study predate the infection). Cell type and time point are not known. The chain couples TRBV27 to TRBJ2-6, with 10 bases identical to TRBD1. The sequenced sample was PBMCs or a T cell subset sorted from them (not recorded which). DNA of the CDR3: TGTGCCAGCAGTGGACAGGGGGGGGACTCTGGGGCCAACGTCCTGACTTTC. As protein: CASSGQGGDSGANVLTF.